This T cell receptor beta chain stems from a study of shared clonotypes between healthy human individuals. Overall study findings and caveats: On the whole, naive subsets had larger estimated richness than memory subsets had.

Every immunoSEQ plate was one replicate of a subset's evenly spread DNA. As handled by the study authors: Owing to the provision of junction-only sequences devoid of quality scores by immunoSEQ, filtering differed. Produced via immunoSEQ multiplex PCR; TCRdb's table is partial and in-frame only. The V and J calls and clone size were taken over from that table, and D and trimming were inferred from the DNA. The sample has some 1,100,000 clones; roughly 74% are singletons. J was trimmed by 6 bases and V by 4 bases; bases with no gene match: 4. This CDR3 spans 14 amino acids. Germline CDR1 reads SGHRS; CDR2 reads YFSETQ. Negatively enriched CD4+ T cells were divided by CD45RA into naive and memory. Regarding this clone: Antigen unknown.

The genes are TRBV5-1 and TRBJ2-1, with 10 bases lining up with TRBD1. Sequencing was performed on memory CD4+ T cells from PBMCs. This sample's subset: CD45RA-negative fraction. The clonotype comes from a man younger than 35 in good health. Some clones in this sample may be carry-over from other donors' samples. The CDR3 DNA follows: TGCGCCAGCAGCCCCGGGGACAGGGGCAATGAGCAGTTCTTC. This sequence encodes CASSPGDRGNEQFF.